One sample yielded the 4 T cell receptor beta chains listed below, sequenced in a study of T cell repertoires in cytomegalovirus infection. TCRdb used MiXCR to reprocess the reads, holding one entry per CDR3 protein. The sample lists nearly 650,000 distinct CDR3 sequences; approximately 25% were seen once. The sample consisted of CD8+ T cells from PBMCs. The receptor source for this set is a human donor in good health (CMV status not recorded). Some clones in this sample may be carry-over from other donors' samples.

The rearrangement uses TRBV7-6 and TRBJ1-1; D may be TRBD1 (5 bases). Between the trimmed V and J ends, which lost 6 bases and 4 bases, there was a span of 12 bases. This CDR3 is built from 13 residues. Germline CDR1 reads SGHVS; CDR2 reads FNYEAQ. The CDR3 loop is CASRGLISTEAFF. The DNA for the CDR3 is TGTGCCAGCAGGGGGCTTATTTCCACTGAAGCTTTCTTT.

The chain couples TRBV19 to TRBJ2-1; 8 nucleotides match TRBD2. The germline V gene has CDR1 LNHDA and CDR2 SQIVND (reference sequence). The CDR3 loop spans 12 amino acids. Trimming took 3 bases from V and 9 from J; bases not matched to a gene: 1. CDR3 nucleotide sequence: TGTGCCAGTAGTATCGGGGGGGTTGAGCAGTTCTTC. Residues: CASSIGGVEQFF.

This chain connects TRBV20-1 to TRBJ1-5, with TRBD1 as a possible D gene (6 bases). Trimming left V 1 base short and J 6 bases short, with 19 bases between. Germline CDR1 is DFQATT and CDR2 is SNEGSKA (reference sequence). This CDR3 comprises 16 residues. CDR3 sequence: CSARGYRETALQPQHF. The CDR3, as DNA: TGCAGTGCTAGAGGGTACAGGGAGACAGCCCTTCAGCCCCAGCATTTT.

In its sample, this clonotype was seen many times. The J gene is TRBJ1-1, the V gene TRBV7-8, with D unclear. Germline-derived CDR1 and CDR2 are SGHVS and FQNEAQ. CDR3 size: 15 residues. Trimming took off 5 bases at V and 8 bases at J, with 21 bases between the two ends. The CDR3, as DNA: TGTGCCAGCAGCCCCAATCTGGGTCTTCCAGAAGAAGCTTTCTTT. It codes for CASSPNLGLPEEAFF. Using reference TRBV7-8 and TRBJ1-1 for the parts outside the CDR3, the full variable domain is GAGVSQSPRYKVAKRGQDVALRCDPISGHVSLFWYQQALGQGPEFLTYFQNEAQLDKSGLPSDRFFAERPEGSVSTLKIQRTQQEDSAVYLCASSPNLGLPEEAFFGQGTRLTVV.